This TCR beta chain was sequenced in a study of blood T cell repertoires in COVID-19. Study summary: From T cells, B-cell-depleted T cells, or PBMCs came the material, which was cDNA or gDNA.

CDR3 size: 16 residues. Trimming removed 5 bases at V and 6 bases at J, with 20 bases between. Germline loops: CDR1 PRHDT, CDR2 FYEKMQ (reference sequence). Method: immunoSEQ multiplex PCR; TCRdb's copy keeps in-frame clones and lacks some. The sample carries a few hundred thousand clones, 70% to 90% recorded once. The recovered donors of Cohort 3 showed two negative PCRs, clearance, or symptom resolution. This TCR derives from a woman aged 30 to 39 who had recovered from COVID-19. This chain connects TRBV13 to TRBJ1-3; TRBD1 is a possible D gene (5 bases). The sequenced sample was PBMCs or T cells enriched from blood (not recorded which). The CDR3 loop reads CASSRGGAARVNTIYF. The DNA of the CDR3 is TGTGCCAGCAGCCGAGGTGGGGCCGCACGGGTAAACACCATATATTTT.